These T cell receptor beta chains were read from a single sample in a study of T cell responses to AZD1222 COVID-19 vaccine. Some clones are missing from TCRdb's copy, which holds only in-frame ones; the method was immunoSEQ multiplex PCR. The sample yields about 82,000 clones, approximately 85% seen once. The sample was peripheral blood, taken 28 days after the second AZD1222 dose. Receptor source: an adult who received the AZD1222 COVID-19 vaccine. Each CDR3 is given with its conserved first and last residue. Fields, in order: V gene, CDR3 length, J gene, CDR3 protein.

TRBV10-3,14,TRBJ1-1,CAIKNREMNTEAFF
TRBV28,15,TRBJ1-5,CASSSTGVSNQPQHF
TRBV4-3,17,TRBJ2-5,CASSQDLRGLAVETQYF
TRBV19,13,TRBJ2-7,CASGRDSSYEQYF
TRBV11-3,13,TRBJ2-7,CASSREPSYEQYF
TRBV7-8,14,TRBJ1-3,CASSLGTSGNTIYF
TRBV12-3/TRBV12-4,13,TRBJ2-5,CASSSPEGETQYF
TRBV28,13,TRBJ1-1,CATQIQANTEAFF
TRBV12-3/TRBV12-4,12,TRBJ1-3,CAAGDSRHTIYF
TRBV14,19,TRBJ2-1,CASSQLPGLAVSSYNEQFF
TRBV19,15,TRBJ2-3,CATSTPKTYTDTQYF
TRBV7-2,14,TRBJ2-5,CASSLRGRGETQYF
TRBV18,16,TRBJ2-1,CASSRQPGQGVNEQFF
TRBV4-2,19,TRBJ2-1,CASSRLGLAGGSTYNEQFF
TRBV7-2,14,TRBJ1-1,CASSTWTRTAEAFF
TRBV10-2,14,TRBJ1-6,CASGGEGYLITLHF
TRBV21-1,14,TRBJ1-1,CASSTDRQNTEAFF
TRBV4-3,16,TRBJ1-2,CASSLIRAGDGSSYTF
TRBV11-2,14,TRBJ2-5,CASSSAGSGWTQYF
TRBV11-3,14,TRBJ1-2,CASSLRDRGYGYTF
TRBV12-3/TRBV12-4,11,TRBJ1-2,CASAVGGGYTF
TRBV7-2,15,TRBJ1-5,CASSLGLGNNQPQHF
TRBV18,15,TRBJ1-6,CASSPQGADNSPLHF
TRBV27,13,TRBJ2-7,CASSLAGLGEQYF
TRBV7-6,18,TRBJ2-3,CASSFRRRGTSSTDTQYF
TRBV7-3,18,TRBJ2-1,CASSRTGTGVGTINEQFF
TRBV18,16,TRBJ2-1,CASSPKEREGTNEQFF
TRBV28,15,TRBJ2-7,CASSSGDRGSYEQYF
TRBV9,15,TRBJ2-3,CASSPGESSTDTQYF
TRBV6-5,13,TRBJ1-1,CASEVVRNTEAFF
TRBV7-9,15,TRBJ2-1,CASILGGQGGNEQFF
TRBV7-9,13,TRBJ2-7,CASEALQGDEQYF
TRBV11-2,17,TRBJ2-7,CASSLGAYTSGSSGQYF
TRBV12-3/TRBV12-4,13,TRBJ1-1,CASRKGGGTEAFF
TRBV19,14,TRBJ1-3,CASSVDISGNTIYF
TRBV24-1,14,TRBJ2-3,CATGDLGGTDTQYF
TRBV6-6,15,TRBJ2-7,CASSYGASGSNEQYF
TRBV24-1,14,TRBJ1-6,CATSGRTDNSPLHF
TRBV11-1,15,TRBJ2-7,CASSLSSNSFYEQYF
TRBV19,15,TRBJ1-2,CASSISSQVSYGYTF
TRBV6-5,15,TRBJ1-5,CASSYSKSPAQPQHF
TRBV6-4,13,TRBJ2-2,CASSEEGRGELFF
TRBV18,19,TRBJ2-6,CASSPPNSRMASGANVLTF
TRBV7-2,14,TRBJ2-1,CASKEAGGLNEQFF
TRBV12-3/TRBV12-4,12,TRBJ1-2,CASSLAGYGYTF
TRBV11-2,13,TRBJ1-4,CASSITTNEKLFF